These 15 T cell receptor beta chains came from one sample sequenced in a study of blood T cell repertoires in COVID-19. Clones were sequenced by immunoSEQ multiplex PCR, and TCRdb holds only the in-frame ones, with some missing. The sample carries roughly 700,000 clones, around 90% recorded once. Sequenced input: peripheral blood. The source is a woman aged 18 to 35 with acute or convalescent COVID-19.

This clone has only a few counts. This sample includes further DNA sequences coding for the same CDR3. The rearrangement joins TRBV2 to TRBJ1-2; D gene unclear. Germline CDR1 SNHLY, CDR2 FYNNEI. Trimming stripped 1 base from V and 5 bases from J, with 8 bases between. The CDR3 is 13 amino acids. The CDR3 region is CASSEGPGYGYTF. Here the CDR3 DNA reads TGTGCCAGCAGTGAAGGGCCCGGGTATGGCTACACCTTC.

This sequence joins TRBV29-1 and TRBJ1-2; no reliable D call. The CDR3 contains 12 residues. Trimming took 5 bases from V and 5 from J, leaving 12 bases between them. Germline-derived CDR1 and CDR2 are SQVTM and ANQGSEA. CDR3 DNA: TGCAGCGTTCCGGAGGATTCTTATGGCTACACCTTC. This codes for CSVPEDSYGYTF. The full variable domain, rest sourced from reference TRBV29-1 and TRBJ1-2, is SAVISQKPSRDICQRGTSLTIQCQVDSQVTMMFWYRQQPGQSLTLIATANQGSEATYESGFVIDKFPISRPNLTFSTLTVSNMSPEDSSIYLCSVPEDSYGYTFGSGTRLTVV.

The CDR3 protein is CASPLGGVNTEAFF. The DNA for the CDR3 is TGTGCCAGCCCCCTCGGGGGGGTGAACACTGAAGCTTTCTTT. The chain uses TRBV27 and TRBJ1-1; a weak D match, TRBD1 (5 bases). In germline, CDR1 is MNHEY, CDR2 SMNVEV (reference sequence). CDR3 length equals 14 residues. The V and J ends lost 8 bases and 0 bases respectively, with 13 bases between them.

The V and J genes are TRBV11-2 and TRBJ2-3; no clear D. The V end lost 0 bases, the J end lost 10 bases, and 11 bases lay between the germline ends. This CDR3 is built from 13 residues. Per the germline V gene, CDR1 is SGHAT and CDR2 is FQNNGV. CDR3: CASSLEGSSPQYF. CDR3 nucleotides: TGTGCCAGCAGCTTAGAGGGCTCTTCCCCGCAGTATTTT.

The chain carries TRBV7-9 and TRBJ1-2; 7 bases map to TRBD1. V gave up 5 bases and J gave up 3 bases; unmatched junction bases: 9. Per germline, CDR1 SEHNR and CDR2 FQNEAQ (reference sequence). The length of the CDR3 is 15 residues. The CDR3 DNA follows: TGTGCCAGCAGCAGCGGACCGGGACAGCACTATGGCTACACCTTC. Translation: CASSSGPGQHYGYTF. Full variable domain (rest looked up from reference TRBV7-9 and TRBJ1-2): DTGVSQNPRHKITKRGQNVTFRCDPISEHNRLYWYRQTLGQGPEFLTYFQNEAQLEKSRLLSDRFSAERPKGSFSTLEIQRTEQGDSAMYLCASSSGPGQHYGYTFGSGTRLTVV.

V gene TRBV6-4 combines with J gene TRBJ1-2, with 7 bases aligning to TRBD1. Germline V lookup: CDR1 MRHNA, CDR2 SNTAGT. This CDR3 has 13 residues. The V gene end was trimmed by 4 bases and the J gene end by 7 bases; junction bases not matched to a gene: 6. This CDR3 is CASSADRRGGYTF. Written as DNA, the CDR3 is TGTGCCAGCAGTGCGGACAGGCGAGGTGGCTACACCTTC.

V is TRBV27 and J is TRBJ2-3, with 9 nucleotides matching TRBD2. This CDR3 has 16 residues. Germline lookup yields CDR1 MNHEY and CDR2 SMNVEV (reference sequence). J was trimmed by 0 bases and V by 6 bases; bases with no gene match: 7. CDR3 nucleotide sequence: TGTGCCAGCAGGGTTAGCGGGGGCATTAGCACAGATACGCAGTATTTT. Protein: CASRVSGGISTDTQYF.

The chain combines TRBV30 with TRBJ2-3; 8 nucleotides line up with TRBD1. The CDR3 covers 14 residues. V lost 0 bases to trimming and J lost 6 bases; unmatched junction nucleotides: 5. CDR1 is GTSNPN, CDR2 SVGIG, per germline (reference sequence). CDR3 amino acids: CAWSVSGGFDTQYF. CDR3 bases: TGTGCCTGGAGTGTTTCAGGGGGCTTTGATACGCAGTATTTT.

V usage is TRBV6-5 and J usage is TRBJ1-2, with 8 bases lining up with TRBD1. The ends lost 6 bases at V and 4 bases at J; junction bases unmatched: 7. Germline loops: CDR1 MNHEY, CDR2 SVGAGI. This CDR3 has 14 residues. In DNA, the CDR3 is TGTGCCAGCAGAGACCTGACAGGGGCCTATGGCTACACCTTC. Protein: CASRDLTGAYGYTF.

This chain uses TRBV6-5 with TRBJ2-7, with 8 bases lining up with TRBD1. CDR3 length equals 14 residues. Trimming cost V 6 bases and J 2 bases; bases outside gene matches: 6. Germline V CDR1 and CDR2: MNHEY, SVGAGI. Here the CDR3 DNA reads TGTGCCAGCAGGGGGACAGGAGCCACCTACGAGCAGTACTTC. It translates to CASRGTGATYEQYF.

The chain couples TRBV25-1 to TRBJ1-2, with a weak D call TRBD1 (5 bases). Germline lookup yields CDR1 MGHDK and CDR2 SYGVNS. This CDR3 region has 11 residues. With 7 bases removed from V and 4 bases from J, the gap between germline ends came to 7 bases. This CDR3 reads CASKTAYGYTF. The CDR3 DNA follows: TGTGCCAGCAAGACAGCCTATGGCTACACCTTC.

In its sample, this clone was seen a few times. The CDR3 protein is CAWSVLRTGELFF. The CDR3 DNA reads TGTGCCTGGAGTGTACTCCGCACCGGGGAGCTGTTTTTT. This rearrangement joins TRBV30 to TRBJ2-2; D is ambiguous. Germline assignment: CDR1 GTSNPN and CDR2 SVGIG (reference sequence). With 0 bases removed from V and 4 bases from J, the gap between germline ends came to 6 bases. There are 13 residues in the CDR3.

The rearrangement joins TRBV6-1 to TRBJ1-2; 8 bases line up with TRBD1. V lost 0 bases, J lost 8 bases, and 14 bases stayed unmatched. This CDR3 region has 17 residues. The V gene's germline CDR1 is MNHNS and CDR2 SASEGT. As DNA, the CDR3 is TGTGCCAGCAGTGAAGCGCTGCGGGGGACAGGTCGAAGGGGCTACACCTTC. It translates to CASSEALRGTGRRGYTF.

The chain joins TRBV6-5 to TRBJ1-2; 8 bases are a match to TRBD1. CDR1 is MNHEY and CDR2 is SVGAGI in the germline V gene. The V gene end was trimmed by 4 bases and the J gene end by 6 bases; junction bases not matched to a gene: 10. This CDR3 comprises 15 residues. CDR3 residues: CASSWTGSSTHGYTF. The CDR3 bases are TGTGCCAGCAGTTGGACAGGGAGTAGCACACATGGCTACACCTTC.

This chain links TRBV5-1 with TRBJ2-1, with 9 bases lining up with TRBD2. CDR3 length: 17 residues. Per germline, CDR1 SGHRS and CDR2 YFSETQ. The J segment lost 6 bases and the V segment lost 0 bases, leaving 10 bases of the junction unmatched. This CDR3 reads CASSLGPSGGQPNEQFF. CDR3 nucleotide sequence: TGCGCCAGCAGCTTGGGCCCCAGCGGGGGGCAACCCAATGAGCAGTTCTTC.